A single T cell receptor (beta chain) is shown here with its context. The antigen is not known. Possible read error: a much larger clone is one base away. These data come from a study of Graves' ophthalmopathy and Graves' hyperthyroidism. Study outcomes and limitations: At around 68% sensitivity and 72.22% specificity, the model predicted progression of the ophthalmopathy.

Researchers took RNA transcripts and amplified TCR beta CDR3 regions from them. HTBI-primed RT-PCR formed the first round, and a multiplex PCR formed the second. MiXCR, run by TCRdb on the multiplex PCR reads, gives a single entry per CDR3 protein. This repertoire shows roughly 410,000 distinct CDR3 sequences, approximately 15% found once; its top ten account for 5.5% to 8%. Stable hyperthyroidism meant no progression to ophthalmopathy within 18 months of follow-up. Among the hyperthyroidism patients, all were newly diagnosed, aged 18 to 65, with under 2 months' duration. CDR3 length: 14 amino acids. Germline CDR1 and CDR2: LNHDA and SQIVND (reference sequence). V lost 9 bases and J lost 2; bases outside the gene matches: 6.

Sequenced input: peripheral blood. This receptor was obtained from a woman aged 18 to 35 with stable Graves' hyperthyroidism. This chain connects TRBV19 to TRBJ1-3, with 8 bases identical to TRBD1. The CDR3 DNA sequence: TGTGCCAGCCTCGACAGGGGCCCTGGAAACACCATATATTTT. Amino acid sequence: CASLDRGPGNTIYF.